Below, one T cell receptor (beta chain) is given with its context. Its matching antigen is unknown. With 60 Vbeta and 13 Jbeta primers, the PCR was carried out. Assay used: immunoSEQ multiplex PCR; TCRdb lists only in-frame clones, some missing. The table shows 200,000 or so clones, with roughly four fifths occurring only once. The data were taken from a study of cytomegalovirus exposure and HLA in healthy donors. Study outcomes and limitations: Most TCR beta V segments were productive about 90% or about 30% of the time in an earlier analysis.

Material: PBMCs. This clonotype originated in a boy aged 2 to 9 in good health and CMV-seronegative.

This CDR3 is CASSPTSSGGASYEQYF. Here the CDR3 DNA reads TGTGCCAGCTCACCAACGTCTAGCGGGGGGGCTTCCTACGAGCAGTACTTC. The chain uses TRBV18 and TRBJ2-7; 12 positions match TRBD2. The CDR3 runs 17 residues. The junction had 6 bases not matched to a gene; V was cut back by 2 bases and J by 1 base. Germline values: CDR1 KGHSH, CDR2 LQKENI.